This T cell receptor beta chain emerged from a study of blood T cell repertoires in COVID-19. Study-level background: The United States, Italy and Spain supplied acute and convalescent COVID-19 samples.

Profiled with immunoSEQ multiplex PCR; TCRdb holds only in-frame clones, not every one. Here the sample spans approximately 260,000 clones, around 85% being singletons. J lost 1 base, V lost 4 bases, and 6 bases had no gene match. Germline V lookup: CDR1 SGHRS, CDR2 YFSETQ. The CDR3 sequence is 15 residues long. The chain has TRBV5-1 and TRBJ2-7; 9 bases are shared with TRBD1. The sequenced sample consisted of peripheral blood. The receptor's source is a woman aged 80 or over with acute or convalescent COVID-19. In DNA form, the CDR3 reads TGCGCCAGCAGCCCCAGACAGGGGGTATCCTACGAGCAGTACTTC. Translating gives CASSPRQGVSYEQYF.